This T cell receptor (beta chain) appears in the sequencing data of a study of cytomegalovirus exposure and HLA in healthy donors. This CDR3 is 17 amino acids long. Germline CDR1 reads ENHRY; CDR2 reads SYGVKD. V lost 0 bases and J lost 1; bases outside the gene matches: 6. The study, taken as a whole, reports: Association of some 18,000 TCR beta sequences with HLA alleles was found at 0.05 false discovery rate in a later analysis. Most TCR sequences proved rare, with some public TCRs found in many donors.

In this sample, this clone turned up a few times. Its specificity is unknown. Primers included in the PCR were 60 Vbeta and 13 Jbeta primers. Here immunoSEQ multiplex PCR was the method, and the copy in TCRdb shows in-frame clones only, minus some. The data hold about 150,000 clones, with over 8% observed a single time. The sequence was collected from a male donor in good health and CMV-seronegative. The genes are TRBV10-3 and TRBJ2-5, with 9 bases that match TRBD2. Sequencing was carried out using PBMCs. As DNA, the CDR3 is TGTGCCATCAGTGAGTCGGACACTAGCGGGCCCCAAGAGACCCAGTACTTC. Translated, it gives CAISESDTSGPQETQYF.